A selection of T cell receptor beta chains follows, all from one sample in a study of blood T cells in healthy people across ages. TCRdb called the 5' RACE reads again in MiXCR, with one record for every CDR3 protein. The repertoire consists of around 970,000 distinct CDR3 sequences, with roughly 51% occurring once and the leading ten covering about a fifth. The sequenced sample was blood. Source of these receptors: a woman aged 60-75 years in good health. Each CDR3 is given with its conserved first and last residue.

V	J	CDR3
TRBV7-3	TRBJ2-7	CASSLIGTAGYEQYF
TRBV3-1	TRBJ2-6	CASSPNFRGAGANVLTF
TRBV9	TRBJ2-7	CASSPGGGSYEQYF
TRBV6-1	TRBJ1-1	CASSPTAEYTEAFF
TRBV28	TRBJ1-2	CASSDPRGVYGYTF
TRBV20-1	TRBJ1-2	CSARTVWRGYTF
TRBV30	TRBJ2-3	CAWTQGEDTQYF
TRBV4-1	-	CASSQGIKILADGYEQYF
TRBV7-3	TRBJ2-6	CASSKRRVSGANVLTF
TRBV7-2	TRBJ2-1	CASSSYPKQFF
TRBV19	TRBJ2-5	CASSPRDETQYF
TRBV12-3/TRBV12-4	TRBJ1-2	CASAPQGRANYGYTF
TRBV5-1	TRBJ1-1	CASSLRGRTEAFF
TRBV4-2	TRBJ2-7	CASSQDHSGRGGEQYF
TRBV20-1	TRBJ1-2	CSAPGAFSGYTF
TRBV11-2	TRBJ2-5	CASSSVMEETQYF
TRBV29-1	TRBJ2-3	CSTPRGSSTDTQYF
TRBV30	TRBJ2-3	CAWSGSSLTDTQYF
TRBV29-1	TRBJ2-4	CSVAAQGPIQYF
TRBV29-1	TRBJ2-6	CSVEGDSGANVLTF
TRBV6-2/TRBV6-3	TRBJ2-5	CASSYPGQGFDQETQYF
TRBV28	TRBJ1-5	CASKIGGGSNQPQHF
TRBV13	-	CASSPGDSTYEQYF
TRBV2	TRBJ1-4	CASSDGRVKEKLFF
TRBV7-9	TRBJ2-3	CASSTPGDTQYF
TRBV7-2	TRBJ2-7	CASSYMAGDSYEQYF
TRBV28	TRBJ2-5	CASRSPPGRETQYF
TRBV30	TRBJ1-2	CAWSVQGGYGYTF
TRBV2	TRBJ2-3	CASSSRRASTDTQYF
TRBV4-3	TRBJ1-6	CASSQAVVGGSPLHF
TRBV4-3	TRBJ2-7	CASSQVYTLAFYEQYF
TRBV9	TRBJ2-7	CASSVAPFSSYEQYF
TRBV28	TRBJ2-1	CASSLAGSASYNEQFF
TRBV27	TRBJ1-6	CASSTAGTGVSPLHF
TRBV20-1	TRBJ2-3	CSAPPSRGVMDTQYF
TRBV6-1	TRBJ1-5	CASSDWVMSNQPQHF
TRBV28	TRBJ2-7	CASSLYLAGEQYF
TRBV20-1	TRBJ1-6	CAHPGQGNSPLHF
TRBV5-1	TRBJ2-7	CASRANTYEQYF
TRBV20-1	TRBJ1-4	CSARDPAFVEKLFF